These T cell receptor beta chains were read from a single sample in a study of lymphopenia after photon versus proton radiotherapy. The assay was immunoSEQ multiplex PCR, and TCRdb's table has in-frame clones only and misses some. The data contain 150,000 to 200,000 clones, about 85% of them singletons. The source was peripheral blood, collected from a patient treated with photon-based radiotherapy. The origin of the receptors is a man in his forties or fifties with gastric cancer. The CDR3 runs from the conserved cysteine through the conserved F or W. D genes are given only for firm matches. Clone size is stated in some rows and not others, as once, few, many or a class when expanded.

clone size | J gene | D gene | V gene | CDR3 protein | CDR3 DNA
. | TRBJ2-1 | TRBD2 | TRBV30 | CAWSVRLAGNNEQFF | TGTGCCTGGAGTGTACGATTAGCGGGAAACAATGAGCAGTTCTTC
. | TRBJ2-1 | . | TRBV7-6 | CASTPSALNYNEQFF | TGTGCCAGCACCCCTTCTGCTTTGAATTACAATGAGCAGTTCTTC
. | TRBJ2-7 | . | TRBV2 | CASRATVTGEQYF | TGTGCCAGCAGAGCGACGGTGACGGGCGAGCAGTACTTC
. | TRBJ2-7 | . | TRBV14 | CASSRKGHEQYF | TGTGCCAGCAGCCGTAAAGGCCACGAGCAGTACTTC
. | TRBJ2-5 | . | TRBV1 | CTSSQIRIQETQYF | TGCACCAGCAGCCAAATCCGGATTCAAGAGACCCAGTACTTC
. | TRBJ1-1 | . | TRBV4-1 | CASSQKAQNTEAFF | TGCGCCAGCAGCCAAAAAGCGCAGAACACTGAAGCTTTCTTT
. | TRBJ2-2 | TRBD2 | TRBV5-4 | CASSSGTSDTGELFF | TGTGCCAGCAGCTCCGGGACTAGCGACACCGGGGAGCTGTTTTTT
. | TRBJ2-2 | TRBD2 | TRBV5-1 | CASSPGLAGGSTGELFF | TGCGCCAGCAGTCCCGGGTTAGCGGGAGGATCCACCGGGGAGCTGTTTTTT
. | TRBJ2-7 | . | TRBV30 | CAWSTSSYEQYF | TGTGCCTGGAGTACGAGCTCCTACGAGCAGTACTTC
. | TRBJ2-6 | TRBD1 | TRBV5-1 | CASSYSGTVSSGANVLTF | TGCGCCAGCAGCTACTCCGGGACAGTGAGCTCTGGGGCCAACGTCCTGACTTTC
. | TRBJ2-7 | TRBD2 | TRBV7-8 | CASSFRRTSGRRSSYEQYF | TGTGCCAGCAGCTTCCGGAGGACTAGCGGGAGGCGCAGCTCCTACGAGCAGTACTTC
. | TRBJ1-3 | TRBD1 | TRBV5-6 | CASSWRDSLSGNTIYF | TGTGCCAGCAGCTGGCGGGACAGTCTCTCTGGAAACACCATATATTTT
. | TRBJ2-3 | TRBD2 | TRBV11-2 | CASSSAWTSGKRADTQYF | TGTGCCAGCAGCTCCGCTTGGACTAGCGGGAAGAGGGCAGATACGCAGTATTTT
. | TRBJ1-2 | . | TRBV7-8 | CATWGANYGYTF | TGTGCCACCTGGGGGGCTAACTATGGCTACACCTTC
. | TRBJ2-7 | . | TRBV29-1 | CSVWIGGGYEQYF | TGCAGCGTCTGGATAGGGGGAGGCTACGAGCAGTACTTC
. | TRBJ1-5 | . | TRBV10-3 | CAISEGGSGQPQHF | TGTGCCATCAGTGAAGGGGGTAGCGGTCAGCCCCAGCATTTT
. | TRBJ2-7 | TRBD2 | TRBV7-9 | CASSQGLAGGYEQYF | TGTGCCAGCAGCCAGGGACTAGCGGGAGGATACGAGCAGTACTTC
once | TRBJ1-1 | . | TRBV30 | CAWTPRREEAFF | TGTGCCTGGACCCCCCGACGGGAAGAAGCTTTCTTT
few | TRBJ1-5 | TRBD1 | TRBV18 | CASSPDRDQPQHF | TGTGCCAGCTCACCAGACAGGGATCAGCCCCAGCATTTT
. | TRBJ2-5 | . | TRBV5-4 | CASSMGHQETQYF | TGTGCCAGCAGCATGGGACACCAAGAGACCCAGTACTTC